The 17 T cell receptor beta chains below were found in one sample sequenced in a study of breast tumors, draining lymph nodes, adjacent tissues. TCRdb used MiXCR to reprocess the multiplex PCR reads, holding one entry per CDR3 protein. The sample lists more than 80,000 distinct CDR3 sequences; roughly 33% were seen once. Breast cancer patients provided tissue from their axillary draining lymph nodes. The sequenced material came from axillary lymph node tissue. The receptor set was obtained from a female donor with breast cancer. Some clones in this sample may be carry-over from other donors' samples.

This clonotype was seen ten or more times. The chain joins TRBV20-1 to TRBJ2-2, with D possibly being TRBD1 (6 bases). This CDR3 is 13 amino acids long. CDR1 and CDR2 from the germline V gene are DFQATT and SNEGSKA (reference sequence). The V end was cut by 3 bases, the J end by 11 bases, with 16 bases between. The CDR3 bases are TGCAGTGCTAGGGCGCAGGGGACCAGAGAGCTGTTTTTT. Translating it yields CSARAQGTRELFF.

Of note for this clonotype: A single base separates this from a much larger clone, so it may be a read error. This sequence joins TRBV7-2 and TRBJ2-7; D gene uncertain. The CDR3 totals 13 residues. Looked up from germline, CDR1 is SGHTA and CDR2 is FQGNSA. This chain's CDR3 is CASSLGRPYEQHF. The CDR3 DNA reads TGTGCCAGCAGCTTAGGACGACCATACGAGCAGCACTTC.

This clonotype came up many times. V gene TRBV12-3 or TRBV12-4 combines with J gene TRBJ2-7; 7 bases line up with TRBD2. Trimming at V came to 5 bases and at J to 0 bases, leaving 7 bases not matched to a gene. The CDR3 is 15 amino acids. In DNA form, the CDR3 reads TGTGCCAGCAGTCAAAGCGGGACCGTCTCCTACGAGCAGTACTTC. Its protein product is CASSQSGTVSYEQYF.

The chain joins TRBV7-9 to TRBJ1-4, with 7 positions matching TRBD1. The CDR3 spans 11 residues. V lost 10 bases, J lost 8 bases, and 4 bases stayed unmatched. Germline loops: CDR1 SEHNR, CDR2 FQNEAQ (reference sequence). CDR3 coding DNA: TGTGCCACTGGGACAGACGAAAAACTGTTTTTT. Translated: CATGTDEKLFF.

The chain links TRBV30 to TRBJ2-4; TRBD1 aligns across 8 bases. Per the germline V gene, CDR1 is GTSNPN and CDR2 is SVGIG (reference sequence). This CDR3 contains 15 residues. Germline trimming cut 1 base from V and 0 bases from J; bases unmatched to any gene: 2. CDR3 sequence: CAWSGTGRAKNIQYF. Here the CDR3 DNA reads TGTGCCTGGAGTGGGACAGGGCGAGCCAAAAACATTCAGTACTTC.

This clonotype was observed at least ten times. The chain recombines TRBV7-3 with TRBJ2-2, with 11 bases matching TRBD2. The trim removed 5 bases at V and 6 bases at J, leaving 5 bases unmatched. This CDR3 has 15 amino acids. CDR1 is SGHTA and CDR2 is FQGTGA in the germline V gene. CDR3 amino acids: CASSPGTSGAGELFF. CDR3 coding DNA: TGTGCCAGCAGCCCCGGGACTAGCGGAGCCGGGGAGCTGTTTTTT.

This clonotype has more than one count but fewer than ten. Being one base from a much bigger clone, this may be a read error. This chain joins TRBV6-1 and TRBJ2-6, with 11 bases that match TRBD2. V gave up 5 bases and J gave up 1 base; unmatched junction bases: 4. The length of the CDR3 is 17 residues. CDR1 MNHNS and CDR2 SASEGT come from the germline V gene. The CDR3 DNA follows: TGTGCCAGCAGTCGACTAGCGGGAAGTTCTGGGGCCAACGTCCTGACTTTC. Residues: CASSRLAGSSGANVLTF.

In this sample, this clonotype turned up many times. This rearrangement joins TRBV4-3 to TRBJ2-2; 12 bases are shared with TRBD2. Germline V gene lookup returns CDR1 LGHNA and CDR2 YSLEER. V shed 11 bases and J 5 bases; nucleotides not matched to a gene: 12. There are 16 residues in the CDR3. CDR3 amino acids: CASRGRTSGETGELFF. DNA for the CDR3: TGCGCCTCCCGGGGAAGGACTAGCGGGGAGACCGGGGAGCTGTTTTTT.

The chain recombines TRBV20-1 with TRBJ2-1; 13 bases line up with TRBD2. V lost 3 bases, J lost 10 bases, and 9 bases stayed unmatched. Germline values: CDR1 DFQATT, CDR2 SNEGSKA (reference sequence). The CDR3 is made up of 15 amino acids. The CDR3 loop is CSASFYWGLAGEQFF. The CDR3, as DNA: TGCAGTGCTAGCTTCTATTGGGGACTAGCGGGGGAGCAGTTCTTC.

This clonotype was counted ten times or more. This chain connects TRBV6-5 to TRBJ2-7, with 7 nucleotides matching TRBD2. V was clipped by 0 bases and J by 2 bases; unmatched bases: 16. This CDR3 comprises 19 residues. CDR1 and CDR2 from the germline V gene are MNHEY and SVGAGI. The CDR3 reads CASSYSPPYEREYTYEQYF. DNA of the CDR3: TGTGCCAGCAGTTACTCCCCCCCCTACGAGCGGGAATATACCTACGAGCAGTACTTC.

There are many counts of this clonotype. This rearrangement joins TRBV7-9 to TRBJ1-4; D ambiguous. Trimming removed 1 base at V and 0 bases at J, with 9 bases between. Germline loops: CDR1 SEHNR, CDR2 FQNEAQ (reference sequence). This CDR3 has 16 amino acids. The CDR3 reads CASSLVTSATNEKLFF. The CDR3 DNA sequence: TGTGCCAGCAGCTTAGTGACTTCTGCAACTAATGAAAAACTGTTTTTT.

For the CDR3, the DNA is TGCGCCAGCAGTGACCAGACTAGCGGGCAGTTCTTC. This sequence encodes CASSDQTSGQFF. J is TRBJ2-1 and V is TRBV10-1, with 9 bases that match TRBD2. Looked up from germline, CDR1 is WNHNN and CDR2 is SYGVQD (reference sequence). CDR3 size: 12 residues. The ends lost 3 bases at V and 12 bases at J; junction bases unmatched: 3.

This clonotype was seen more than once but under ten times. A read error may account for a junction end that differs from germline. The V and J genes are TRBV20-1 and TRBJ1-2; D not certain. CDR1 is DFQATT and CDR2 is SNEGSKA in the germline V gene (reference sequence). This CDR3 contains 12 residues. In nucleotides, the CDR3 is TGCAGCAGACTGTCGTCTAACTATGGCTCCACCTTC. Translated: CSRLSSNYGSTF.

This clonotype was observed many times. CDR3 in amino acids: CASSLRARGTYNSPLHF. For the CDR3, the DNA is TGTGCCAGCAGTCTTAGGGCCCGGGGGACTTATAATTCACCCCTCCACTTT. The gene calls are TRBV27 and TRBJ1-6, with D perhaps TRBD1 (5 bases). Trimming cost V 5 bases and J 4 bases, with 18 bases left between them. The CDR3 runs 17 residues. Germline loops: CDR1 MNHEY, CDR2 SMNVEV (reference sequence).

The chain is built from TRBV27 and TRBJ2-1; 9 positions agree with TRBD2. V trimming: 5 bases; J trimming: 7 bases; junction bases outside the gene matches: 6. The germline gives CDR1 MNHEY, CDR2 SMNVEV (reference sequence). This CDR3 has 14 amino acids. The CDR3 region has the DNA TGTGCCAGCAGTCCCGGGACTAGCCTGAATGAGCAGTTCTTC. Its translation: CASSPGTSLNEQFF.

The chain joins TRBV27 to TRBJ2-6, with 7 nucleotides matching TRBD1. This CDR3 is 18 amino acids long. V lost 5 bases to trimming and J lost 2 bases; unmatched junction nucleotides: 12. Germline assignment: CDR1 MNHEY and CDR2 SMNVEV (reference sequence). CDR3 in DNA: TGTGCCAGCAGTCCCCAAGTGACAGGGATACCTGGGGCCAACGTCCTGACTTTC. Translating gives CASSPQVTGIPGANVLTF.

This clonotype was observed at least ten times. The V call is TRBV5-1, the J call TRBJ1-5, with 8 bases aligning to TRBD1. From germline, CDR1 is SGHRS and CDR2 YFSETQ. J gave up 2 bases and V 4 bases, and 8 bases lay outside the gene matches. The CDR3 totals 16 residues. The CDR3 DNA follows: TGCGCCAGCAGCGCTGGACAGGGCGGTGGCAATCAGCCCCAGCATTTT. It encodes CASSAGQGGGNQPQHF.